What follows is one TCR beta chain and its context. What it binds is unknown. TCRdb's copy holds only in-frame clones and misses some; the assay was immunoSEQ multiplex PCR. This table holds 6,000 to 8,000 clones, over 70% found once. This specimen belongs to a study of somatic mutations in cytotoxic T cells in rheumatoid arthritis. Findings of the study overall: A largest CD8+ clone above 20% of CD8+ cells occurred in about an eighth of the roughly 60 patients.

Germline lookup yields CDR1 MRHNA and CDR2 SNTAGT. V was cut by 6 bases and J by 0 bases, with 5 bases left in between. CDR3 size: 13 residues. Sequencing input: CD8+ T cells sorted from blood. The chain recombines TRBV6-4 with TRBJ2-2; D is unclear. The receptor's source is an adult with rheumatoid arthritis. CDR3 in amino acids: CASSEANTGELFF. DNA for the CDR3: TGTGCCAGCAGCGAAGCGAACACCGGGGAGCTGTTTTTT.